Below, 30 T cell receptor beta chains from the same sample are listed, as sequenced in a study of response to subunit inactivated influenza vaccine. TCRdb independently ran MiXCR on the RT-PCR reads; one entry per CDR3 protein. In the table there are about 500,000 distinct CDR3 sequences, 16% of which are singletons. This specimen consisted of CD4+ T cells sorted from PBMCs, obtained less than 30 months after vaccination. These receptors came from a man aged 50-75 years who received an inactivated influenza vaccine.

The table lists this clonotype with many counts. The genes are TRBV29-1 and TRBJ2-2; possibly TRBD1 for D (6 bases). Per the germline V gene, CDR1 is SQVTM and CDR2 is ANQGSEA. This CDR3 is 14 amino acids long. Between the trimmed V and J ends, which lost 6 bases and 4 bases, there was a span of 15 bases. CDR3 residues: CSVNTGKPTGELFF. In nucleotides, the CDR3 is TGCAGCGTCAATACAGGGAAGCCCACCGGGGAGCTGTTTTTT.

This clonotype was recorded many times. The V gene is TRBV5-1, the J gene TRBJ2-3; a possible D gene is TRBD1 (5 bases). The V end was cut by 5 bases, the J end by 1 base, with 14 bases between. The CDR3 has 15 residues. Germline-derived CDR1 and CDR2 are SGHRS and YFSETQ. CDR3 nucleotide sequence: TGCGCCAGCAGGGAAGGGGTTGGCGGCACAGATACGCAGTATTTT. It is translated as CASREGVGGTDTQYF.

The chain carries TRBV7-9 and TRBJ1-5, with D possibly TRBD1 on 5 matching bases. Trimming took off 4 bases at V and 1 base at J, with 17 bases between the two ends. The germline V gene has CDR1 SEHNR and CDR2 FQNEAQ (reference sequence). CDR3 length equals 17 residues. The DNA for the CDR3 is TGTGCCAGCAGCTCCCAAGCAGGGAGTGGGAGCAATCAGCCCCAGCATTTT. Encoded protein: CASSSQAGSGSNQPQHF. Variable domain in full (rest from reference TRBV7-9 and TRBJ1-5): DTGVSQNPRHKITKRGQNVTFRCDPISEHNRLYWYRQTLGQGPEFLTYFQNEAQLEKSRLLSDRFSAERPKGSFSTLEIQRTEQGDSAMYLCASSSQAGSGSNQPQHFGDGTRLSIL.

This clonotype was detected only a few times. V and J are TRBV10-3 and TRBJ1-2; D is unclear. V lost 6 bases, J lost 3 bases, and 8 bases lay in between. The CDR3 runs 12 residues. Germline-derived CDR1 and CDR2 are ENHRY and SYGVKD. CDR3 residues: CAISQGDYGYTF. The CDR3 nucleotides are TGTGCCATCAGCCAAGGCGACTATGGCTACACCTTC.

The rearrangement links TRBV12-3 or TRBV12-4 to TRBJ2-2, with D perhaps TRBD1 (6 bases). The CDR3 contains 15 residues. Trimming removed 9 bases at V and 2 bases at J, with 16 bases between. For the CDR3, the DNA is TGTGCCAGTAGGACTGACAGGCTCAACACCGGGGAGCTGTTTTTT. Its protein product is CASRTDRLNTGELFF.

The rearrangement joins TRBV18 to TRBJ2-2, with D possibly TRBD2 on 5 matching bases. The CDR3 spans 14 residues. The ends were cut back, 2 bases at V and 4 bases at J, with 8 bases in the middle. CDR1 and CDR2 from the germline V gene are KGHSH and LQKENI. The CDR3 sequence is CASSPGGITGELFF. For the CDR3, the DNA is TGTGCCAGCTCACCAGGAGGAATCACCGGGGAGCTGTTTTTT.

The chain links TRBV11-2 to TRBJ2-1; perhaps TRBD1 as D (6 bases). The V gene lost 2 bases and the J gene lost 4 bases, with 12 bases spanning the gap. Germline V gene sequence: CDR1 SGHAT, CDR2 FQNNGV. The CDR3 is 15 residues long. CDR3 in DNA: TGTGCCAGCAGCTTAAGTGGACAGACTTACAATGAGCAGTTCTTC. Protein: CASSLSGQTYNEQFF.

This clonotype has just a few counts. This chain links TRBV5-5 with TRBJ1-6; D unresolved. V was shortened by 0 bases and J by 4 bases, with 8 bases between the two germline ends. The CDR3 covers 15 residues. Germline lookup yields CDR1 SGHKS and CDR2 YYEKEE (reference sequence). CDR3 loop: CASSLEEIYNSPLHF. CDR3 coding DNA: TGTGCCAGCAGCTTGGAGGAAATTTATAATTCACCCCTCCACTTT.

Many counts were recorded for this clonotype. The rearrangement links TRBV28 to TRBJ2-2, with D unclear. The CDR3 is 13 residues long. V was pared by 10 bases and J by 0 bases, with 9 bases between. The germline V gene has CDR1 MDHEN and CDR2 SYDVKM. This CDR3 is CATRRTNTGELFF. DNA of the CDR3: TGTGCCACCCGACGTACGAACACCGGGGAGCTGTTTTTT. Full variable domain (missing parts from reference TRBV28 and TRBJ2-2): DVKVTQSSRYLVKRTGEKVFLECVQDMDHENMFWYRQDPGLGLRLIYFSYDVKMKEKGDIPEGYSVSREKKERFSLILESASTNQTSMYLCATRRTNTGELFFGEGSRLTVL.

The V gene is TRBV6-5, the J gene TRBJ2-1; possibly TRBD1 for D (5 bases). The germline V gene has CDR1 MNHEY and CDR2 SVGAGI. There are 11 residues in the CDR3. Trimming took 5 bases from V and 7 from J, leaving 6 bases between them. The CDR3: CASSRQNEQFF. CDR3 in DNA: TGTGCCAGCAGTCGACAGAATGAGCAGTTCTTC.

This clonotype was observed at least ten times. V is TRBV10-3 and J is TRBJ1-4, with D perhaps TRBD1 (5 bases). The V end lost 0 bases, the J end lost 2 bases, and 10 bases lay between the germline ends. Germline assignment: CDR1 ENHRY and CDR2 SYGVKD. The CDR3 is 16 amino acids. CDR3 amino acids: CAISESPQGTNEKLFF. The DNA for the CDR3 is TGTGCCATCAGTGAGTCGCCCCAGGGTACTAATGAAAAACTGTTTTTT.

This clonotype was counted between two and nine times. The rearrangement links TRBV18 to TRBJ1-1, with D perhaps TRBD1 (5 bases). Trimming shortened V by 1 base and J by 5 bases, and 20 bases separated the two germline ends. The germline V gene has CDR1 KGHSH and CDR2 LQKENI. This CDR3 is built from 17 residues. CDR3 residues: CASSPRAGYRSETEAFF. CDR3 nucleotide sequence: TGTGCCAGCTCACCACGGGCAGGGTATCGATCGGAGACTGAAGCTTTCTTT.

This CDR3 reads CSAIGTGLNQPQHF. The CDR3 DNA follows: TGCAGTGCCATAGGGACAGGTTTAAATCAGCCCCAGCATTTT. The chain employs TRBV20-1 and TRBJ1-5; 8 bases align to TRBD1. Looked up from germline, CDR1 is DFQATT and CDR2 is SNEGSKA (reference sequence). The CDR3 contains 14 residues. V lost 6 bases, J lost 4 bases, and 8 bases stayed unmatched.

The chain links TRBV12-3 or TRBV12-4 to TRBJ2-1; possibly TRBD1 for D (5 bases). The length of the CDR3 is 16 residues. Trimming shortened V by 2 bases and J by 4 bases, and 15 bases separated the two germline ends. The CDR3 DNA sequence: TGTGCCAGCAGTTTAATGGGGCTGGGGAATTACAATGAGCAGTTCTTC. It codes for CASSLMGLGNYNEQFF.

This clonotype was seen only once. DNA of the CDR3: TGTGCCAGCAGCCCAGAGGTAGCGGGAGGGCTCAATGAGCAGTTCTTC. As protein: CASSPEVAGGLNEQFF. This rearrangement joins TRBV12-3 or TRBV12-4 to TRBJ2-1, with 11 bases matching TRBD2. V shed 6 bases, J shed 6 bases, and the junction held 10 bases outside the gene matches. This CDR3 spans 16 amino acids.

This clonotype turned up a few times. The J gene is TRBJ2-1, the V gene TRBV18; a weak D match, TRBD2 (5 bases). Trimming shortened V by 1 base and J by 0 bases, and 10 bases separated the two germline ends. Germline lookup yields CDR1 KGHSH and CDR2 LQKENI. The CDR3 consists of 16 residues. The chain's CDR3 is CASSPLSESSYNEQFF. The CDR3 DNA reads as TGTGCCAGCTCACCACTTAGCGAAAGCTCCTACAATGAGCAGTTCTTC. Full variable domain (missing parts from reference TRBV18 and TRBJ2-1): NAGVMQNPRHLVRRRGQEARLRCSPMKGHSHVYWYRQLPEEGLKFMVYLQKENIIDESGMPKERFSAEFPKEGPSILRIQQVVRGDSAAYFCASSPLSESSYNEQFFGPGTRLTVL.

The chain links TRBV4-2 to TRBJ2-2; D uncertain. CDR1 and CDR2 (germline): LGHNA, YNFKEQ. Trimming took 5 bases from V and 4 from J, leaving 11 bases between them. The CDR3 has 14 amino acids. For the CDR3, the DNA is TGTGCCAGCAGCGGCCAGCAAGCCACCGGGGAGCTGTTTTTT. It yields the protein CASSGQQATGELFF.

This clonotype was seen a few times. The rearrangement joins TRBV5-5 to TRBJ2-7; D might be TRBD1 (6 bases). V lost 3 bases and J 0 bases, leaving 13 bases between the germline ends. CDR3 length: 15 residues. CDR1 and CDR2 from the germline V gene are SGHKS and YYEKEE (reference sequence). CDR3 region: CASSSTRTVSYEQYF. The CDR3 DNA follows: TGTGCCAGCAGCTCGACGCGGACAGTCTCCTACGAGCAGTACTTC.

There are a few counts of this clonotype. The gene calls are TRBV20-1 and TRBJ2-1; 11 positions agree with TRBD2. The V gene's germline CDR1 is DFQATT and CDR2 SNEGSKA (reference sequence). J gave up 8 bases and V 4 bases, and 10 bases lay outside the gene matches. CDR3 length equals 15 residues. CDR3 in amino acids: CSAMAPSGGQDEQFF. The DNA for the CDR3 is TGCAGTGCTATGGCTCCTAGCGGGGGGCAGGATGAGCAGTTCTTC.

This clonotype has more than one count but fewer than ten. The rearrangement links TRBV29-1 to TRBJ2-3; D could derive from TRBD1 or TRBD2 (6 bases each). Germline CDR1 is SQVTM and CDR2 is ANQGSEA. This CDR3 comprises 12 residues. V lost 7 bases and J 3 bases, leaving 11 bases between the germline ends. CDR3 bases: TGCAGCGCCAAAGGGGGGACAGATACGCAGTATTTT. Its translation: CSAKGGTDTQYF.

V and J are TRBV2 and TRBJ1-6; TRBD1 agrees at 10 bases. The V gene's germline CDR1 is SNHLY and CDR2 FYNNEI. The ends lost 7 bases at V and 7 bases at J; junction bases unmatched: 7. This CDR3 contains 15 residues. DNA for the CDR3: TGTGCCAGCAATCGGGACAGGGGTGGAAATTCACCCCTCCACTTT. Its protein is CASNRDRGGNSPLHF.

The chain couples TRBV5-1 to TRBJ2-7; 9 bases map to TRBD1. The V gene end was trimmed by 4 bases and the J gene end by 3 bases; junction bases not matched to a gene: 8. This CDR3 has 15 amino acids. CDR1 and CDR2 (germline): SGHRS, YFSETQ. CDR3 DNA sequence: TGCGCCAGCAGCGCGGGGACAGGGTTTTTCTACGAGCAGTACTTC. Translated, it gives CASSAGTGFFYEQYF.

The CDR3 protein is CASSFGAGGIYEQFF. CDR3 DNA sequence: TGTGCCAGCAGTTTTGGGGCGGGAGGGATCTATGAGCAGTTCTTC. J is TRBJ2-1 and V is TRBV12-3 or TRBV12-4; 9 bases fit TRBD2. Losses at the gene ends were 3 bases for V and 8 bases for J; bases not matched to a gene: 8. This CDR3 region has 15 residues.

The chain is built from TRBV6-2 or TRBV6-3 and TRBJ2-2, with D perhaps TRBD2 (5 bases). V was trimmed by 4 bases and J by 2 bases, leaving 20 bases between them. From germline, CDR1 is MNHEY and CDR2 SVGEGT. The CDR3 is made up of 18 amino acids. This chain's CDR3 is CASSFGLRVGFNTGELFF. CDR3 DNA: TGTGCCAGCAGTTTCGGACTCCGGGTGGGCTTTAACACCGGGGAGCTGTTTTTT.

The gene calls are TRBV9 and TRBJ2-1, with D tentatively TRBD1 (6 bases). Germline lookup yields CDR1 SGDLS and CDR2 YYNGEE. This CDR3 has 16 amino acids. The V and J ends lost 2 bases and 0 bases respectively, with 12 bases between them. The CDR3 region has the DNA TGTGCCAGCAGCGTGAGACAGGCAAGCTCCTACAATGAGCAGTTCTTC. Translation gives CASSVRQASSYNEQFF.

This chain connects TRBV5-5 to TRBJ2-7; D may be TRBD1 (5 bases). The length of the CDR3 is 15 residues. Per germline, CDR1 SGHKS and CDR2 YYEKEE (reference sequence). V lost 0 bases, J lost 0 bases, and 10 bases lay in between. CDR3 in amino acids: CASSLGGESSYEQYF. CDR3 coding DNA: TGTGCCAGCAGCTTGGGGGGCGAGAGCTCCTACGAGCAGTACTTC.

The CDR3 DNA follows: TGTGCCACCAGTGAAAAAGATACGCAGTATTTT. Translation: CATSEKDTQYF. J is TRBJ2-3 and V is TRBV24-1; no reliable D call. V was clipped by 4 bases and J by 5 bases, with 3 bases between them. Germline assignment: CDR1 KGHDR and CDR2 SFDVKD. The CDR3 totals 11 residues.

This chain joins TRBV10-3 and TRBJ2-2, with D possibly being TRBD2 (6 bases). Germline CDR1 reads ENHRY; CDR2 reads SYGVKD. The CDR3 loop spans 15 amino acids. Trimming cost V 6 bases and J 1 base, with 12 bases left between them. CDR3 bases: TGTGCCATCAGATTTGGACTACGGAACACCGGGGAGCTGTTTTTT. Its translation: CAIRFGLRNTGELFF.

The genes are TRBV29-1 and TRBJ2-1; TRBD2 aligns across 10 bases. With 3 bases clipped from V and 8 bases from J, the junction kept 10 bases outside the gene matches. CDR3 length: 15 amino acids. The germline V gene has CDR1 SQVTM and CDR2 ANQGSEA. The CDR3 coding sequence is TGCAGCGTTGATTCAGCGGGAGGGACCGTGGATGAGCAGTTCTTC. Translated: CSVDSAGGTVDEQFF.

This clonotype showed up just a few times. The V gene is TRBV3-1, the J gene TRBJ2-2; D is ambiguous. There are 13 residues in the CDR3. Trimming pared 1 base from V and 7 bases from J, leaving 7 bases between. Germline V gene sequence: CDR1 LGHDT, CDR2 YNNKEL (reference sequence). DNA for the CDR3: TGTGCCAGCAGCCAAGCTAAAATCGGGGAGCTGTTTTTT. Its protein product is CASSQAKIGELFF.